A selection of T cell receptor beta chains follows, all from one sample in a study of T cell responses to AZD1222 COVID-19 vaccine. Method: immunoSEQ multiplex PCR; TCRdb's copy keeps in-frame clones and lacks some. The sample holds 140,000 to 150,000 clones, 85% to 95% seen once. The sequences come from peripheral blood, collected on day 0 of AZD1222 vaccination. The receptors were gathered from an adult in good health. The CDR3 runs from the conserved cysteine through the conserved F or W. Fields, in order: V gene, J gene, clone size, D gene, CDR3 DNA, CDR3 protein. D genes are given only for firm matches. Size is omitted from some rows. Given values are once, few, many or a class for expanded clones.

V gene: TRBV18; J gene: TRBJ2-5; clone size: few; D gene: -; CDR3 DNA: TGTGCCAGCTCACCTCCAGGGCTCCAAGAGACCCAGTACTTC; CDR3 protein: CASSPPGLQETQYF
V gene: TRBV6-1; J gene: TRBJ1-2; clone size: -; D gene: -; CDR3 DNA: TGTGCCAGCAGTGAAATTCGGTACAGCACCTTC; CDR3 protein: CASSEIRYSTF
V gene: TRBV3-1/TRBV3-2; J gene: TRBJ2-1; clone size: medium-sized; D gene: -; CDR3 DNA: TGTGCCAGCAGCCAAGATACACCGGGCTCCTACAATGAGCAGTTCTTC; CDR3 protein: CASSQDTPGSYNEQFF
V gene: TRBV30; J gene: TRBJ1-6; clone size: -; D gene: -; CDR3 DNA: TGTGCCTGGAGTGAGGGGACACCGGCTTCACCCCTCCACTTT; CDR3 protein: CAWSEGTPASPLHF
V gene: TRBV6-5; J gene: TRBJ2-3; clone size: -; D gene: -; CDR3 DNA: TGTGCCAGCAGTTACTATTCGGCGGGGGCCACAGATACGCAGTATTTT; CDR3 protein: CASSYYSAGATDTQYF
V gene: TRBV15; J gene: TRBJ1-4; clone size: -; D gene: -; CDR3 DNA: TGTGCCACCAGCAGAGCGATAAATGAAAAACTGTTTTTT; CDR3 protein: CATSRAINEKLFF
V gene: TRBV27; J gene: TRBJ1-5; clone size: few; D gene: -; CDR3 DNA: TGTGCCAGCAGTACAGGGAAGTATCAGCCCCAGCATTTT; CDR3 protein: CASSTGKYQPQHF
V gene: TRBV20-1; J gene: TRBJ2-5; clone size: -; D gene: TRBD2; CDR3 DNA: TGCAGTGCTAGTGGGACTAGCGGGGGGGCCGCGGAAGAGACCCAGTACTTC; CDR3 protein: CSASGTSGGAAEETQYF
V gene: TRBV6-2/TRBV6-3; J gene: TRBJ2-2; clone size: -; D gene: TRBD1; CDR3 DNA: TGTGCCAGCAGTCGGAGGACAGGGGGCTTCACCGGGGAGCTGTTTTTT; CDR3 protein: CASSRRTGGFTGELFF
V gene: TRBV7-9; J gene: TRBJ1-6; clone size: -; D gene: -; CDR3 DNA: TGTGCCATCCCCACCACTACTAGGGGATCGAATAATTCACCCCTCCACTTT; CDR3 protein: CAIPTTTRGSNNSPLHF
V gene: TRBV23-1; J gene: TRBJ1-5; clone size: -; D gene: -; CDR3 DNA: TGCGCCAGCAGTCAGGCCTGGGACGGTAGCAATCAGCCCCAGCATTTT; CDR3 protein: CASSQAWDGSNQPQHF
V gene: TRBV5-5; J gene: TRBJ1-5; clone size: -; D gene: -; CDR3 DNA: TGTGCCAGCAGCTTGGTATGGGGGGATCAGCCCCAGCATTTT; CDR3 protein: CASSLVWGDQPQHF
V gene: TRBV9; J gene: TRBJ1-3; clone size: -; D gene: -; CDR3 DNA: TGTGCCAGCAGCGCGCCACACGGCCTGAGCTCTGGAAACACCATATATTTT; CDR3 protein: CASSAPHGLSSGNTIYF
V gene: TRBV19; J gene: TRBJ1-4; clone size: -; D gene: -; CDR3 DNA: TGTGCCAGTAGTATAGTCGGAGGAAAACTGTTTTTT; CDR3 protein: CASSIVGGKLFF
V gene: TRBV9; J gene: TRBJ1-2; clone size: -; D gene: -; CDR3 DNA: TGTGCCAGCAGCCCAACTGGGGGCAACTATGGCTACACCTTC; CDR3 protein: CASSPTGGNYGYTF
V gene: TRBV28; J gene: TRBJ1-4; clone size: once; D gene: TRBD1; CDR3 DNA: TGTGCCAGCTCGCGTGGGACAGGGCATGAAAAACTGTTTTTT; CDR3 protein: CASSRGTGHEKLFF
V gene: TRBV2; J gene: TRBJ2-7; clone size: -; D gene: -; CDR3 DNA: TGTGCCAGCAGCTTCGTGGACAGAAACTACGAGCAGTACTTC; CDR3 protein: CASSFVDRNYEQYF
V gene: TRBV9; J gene: TRBJ1-1; clone size: -; D gene: -; CDR3 DNA: TGTGCCAGCAGCCCACAACGTGAAACTGAAGCTTTCTTT; CDR3 protein: CASSPQRETEAFF
V gene: TRBV7-2; J gene: TRBJ2-5; clone size: -; D gene: -; CDR3 DNA: TGTGCCAGCAGCTTAGAGGCAGAGACCCAGTACTTC; CDR3 protein: CASSLEAETQYF
V gene: TRBV6-5; J gene: TRBJ1-5; clone size: -; D gene: -; CDR3 DNA: TGTGCCAGCAGTTGGGGCAGAGACCCCAATCAGCCCCAGCATTTT; CDR3 protein: CASSWGRDPNQPQHF
V gene: TRBV19; J gene: TRBJ1-6; clone size: -; D gene: -; CDR3 DNA: TGTGCCAGTAGTATCACGGGGTTCGATTCACCCCTCCACTTT; CDR3 protein: CASSITGFDSPLHF
V gene: TRBV6-5; J gene: TRBJ2-7; clone size: -; D gene: -; CDR3 DNA: TGTGCCAGCATTGTGCAGGGTCAACCCACCTACGAGCAGTACTTC; CDR3 protein: CASIVQGQPTYEQYF
V gene: TRBV7-9; J gene: TRBJ1-1; clone size: -; D gene: -; CDR3 DNA: TGTGCCAGCAGTTCTTATCAGCACACTGAAGCTTTCTTT; CDR3 protein: CASSSYQHTEAFF
V gene: TRBV24-1; J gene: TRBJ1-1; clone size: -; D gene: TRBD1; CDR3 DNA: TGTGCCACCAGTGACACGGGACAGGGGAACACTGAAGCTTTCTTT; CDR3 protein: CATSDTGQGNTEAFF
V gene: TRBV30; J gene: TRBJ2-3; clone size: -; D gene: -; CDR3 DNA: TGTGCCTGGAAGCCGACCCTGCCGCAACCAGATACGCAGTATTTT; CDR3 protein: CAWKPTLPQPDTQYF
V gene: TRBV9; J gene: TRBJ1-1; clone size: -; D gene: -; CDR3 DNA: TGTGCCAGCAGCGTAGTAGGGGTCGGGATGAACACTGAAGCTTTCTTT; CDR3 protein: CASSVVGVGMNTEAFF
V gene: TRBV14; J gene: TRBJ1-1; clone size: -; D gene: TRBD1; CDR3 DNA: TGTGCCAGCAGCCATATAACAGGGGAAAAAGGGAACACTGAAGCTTTCTTT; CDR3 protein: CASSHITGEKGNTEAFF
V gene: TRBV7-3; J gene: TRBJ2-3; clone size: -; D gene: -; CDR3 DNA: TGTGCCAGCAGCCCCAACACAGATACGCAGTATTTT; CDR3 protein: CASSPNTDTQYF
V gene: TRBV6-5; J gene: TRBJ2-2; clone size: -; D gene: -; CDR3 DNA: TGTGCCAGCAGTTACGCGACCGGGGAGCTGTTTTTT; CDR3 protein: CASSYATGELFF
V gene: TRBV7-8; J gene: TRBJ1-5; clone size: -; D gene: -; CDR3 DNA: TGTGCCAGCAGCTTAGAATATCTAGAGCCCCAGCATTTT; CDR3 protein: CASSLEYLEPQHF
V gene: TRBV6-5; J gene: TRBJ2-2; clone size: -; D gene: -; CDR3 DNA: TGTGCCAGCAGTTACTCGGGGTATGGTACCGGGGAGCTGTTTTTT; CDR3 protein: CASSYSGYGTGELFF
V gene: TRBV4-2; J gene: TRBJ1-2; clone size: -; D gene: -; CDR3 DNA: TGTGCCAGCAGGGGATCGACAGGAAACTATGGCTACACCTTC; CDR3 protein: CASRGSTGNYGYTF
V gene: TRBV5-4; J gene: TRBJ2-3; clone size: -; D gene: -; CDR3 DNA: TGTGCCAGCAGCTTGGACTCAAATACGCAGTATTTT; CDR3 protein: CASSLDSNTQYF
V gene: TRBV7-9; J gene: TRBJ1-2; clone size: -; D gene: TRBD1; CDR3 DNA: TGTGCCAGCAGCTTGCCGGGACAGGGGGCGCGCTCTGGCTACACCTTC; CDR3 protein: CASSLPGQGARSGYTF
V gene: TRBV25-1; J gene: TRBJ2-1; clone size: -; D gene: TRBD2; CDR3 DNA: TGTGCCAGCAGTGTTAGCGGGGGGGCCCATGAGCAGTTCTTC; CDR3 protein: CASSVSGGAHEQFF
V gene: TRBV19; J gene: TRBJ1-5; clone size: once; D gene: TRBD1; CDR3 DNA: TGTGCCAGTAGTACCCGGGACAGGGGTCGGGGTCAGCCCCAGCATTTT; CDR3 protein: CASSTRDRGRGQPQHF
V gene: TRBV7-2; J gene: TRBJ1-5; clone size: -; D gene: TRBD1; CDR3 DNA: TGTGCCAACAGCTCGGAAGGGGGACAGGCATATCAGCCCCAGCATTTT; CDR3 protein: CANSSEGGQAYQPQHF
V gene: TRBV2; J gene: TRBJ1-5; clone size: -; D gene: -; CDR3 DNA: TGTGCCAGCAGTGGGGGACGGGTTTCGGTTCAGCCCCAGCATTTT; CDR3 protein: CASSGGRVSVQPQHF
V gene: TRBV7-9; J gene: TRBJ2-1; clone size: -; D gene: -; CDR3 DNA: TGTGCCAGCAGCTTCCGGGGCTCCTACAATGAGCAGTTCTTC; CDR3 protein: CASSFRGSYNEQFF
V gene: TRBV18; J gene: TRBJ1-1; clone size: -; D gene: TRBD1; CDR3 DNA: TGTGCCAGCTCACCGGGACAGGTGGGGTCGAGCACTGAAGCTTTCTTT; CDR3 protein: CASSPGQVGSSTEAFF
V gene: TRBV6-5; J gene: TRBJ1-4; clone size: -; D gene: -; CDR3 DNA: TGTGCCAGCAGGCGAAAAGGGGCGGGCGAAAAACTGTTTTTT; CDR3 protein: CASRRKGAGEKLFF
V gene: TRBV19; J gene: TRBJ1-5; clone size: -; D gene: -; CDR3 DNA: TGTGCCAGTAGACAGGGACCGGAGCAGCCCCAGCATTTT; CDR3 protein: CASRQGPEQPQHF
V gene: TRBV5-4; J gene: TRBJ1-1; clone size: -; D gene: -; CDR3 DNA: TGTGCCAGCAGCCACGGACGGACAGTGAACACTGAAGCTTTCTTT; CDR3 protein: CASSHGRTVNTEAFF
V gene: TRBV7-2; J gene: TRBJ1-2; clone size: -; D gene: -; CDR3 DNA: TGTGCCAGCAGCACTGGACAGAGGGGTGGCTACACCTTC; CDR3 protein: CASSTGQRGGYTF
V gene: TRBV28; J gene: TRBJ1-6; clone size: -; D gene: -; CDR3 DNA: TGTGCCAGCAGTTTATTAGGGACCTGGGATTCACCCCTCCACTTT; CDR3 protein: CASSLLGTWDSPLHF
V gene: TRBV19; J gene: TRBJ1-2; clone size: -; D gene: TRBD1; CDR3 DNA: TGTGCCAGCGCGGGACAGGCGTTCTATGGCTACACCTTC; CDR3 protein: CASAGQAFYGYTF